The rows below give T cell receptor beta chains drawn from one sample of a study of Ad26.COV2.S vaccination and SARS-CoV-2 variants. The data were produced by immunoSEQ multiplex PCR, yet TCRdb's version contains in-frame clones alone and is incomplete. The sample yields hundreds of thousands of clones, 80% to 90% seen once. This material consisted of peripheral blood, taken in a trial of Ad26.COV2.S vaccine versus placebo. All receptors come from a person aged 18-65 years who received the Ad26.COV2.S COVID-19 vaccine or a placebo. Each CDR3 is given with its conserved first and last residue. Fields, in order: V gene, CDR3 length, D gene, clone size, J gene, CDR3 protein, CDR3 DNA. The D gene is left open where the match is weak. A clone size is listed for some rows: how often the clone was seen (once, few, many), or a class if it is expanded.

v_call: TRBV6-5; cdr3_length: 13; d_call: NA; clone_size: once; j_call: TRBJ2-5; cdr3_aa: CASSLQEGETQYF; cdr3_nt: TGTGCCAGCAGCCTCCAGGAGGGAGAGACCCAGTACTTC
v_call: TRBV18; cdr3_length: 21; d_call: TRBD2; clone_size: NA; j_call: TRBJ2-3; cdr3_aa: CASSPQGPVTSGRARTSTQYF; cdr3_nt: TGTGCCAGCTCACCACAGGGGCCCGTGACTAGCGGGAGGGCCAGGACGTCCACGCAGTATTTT
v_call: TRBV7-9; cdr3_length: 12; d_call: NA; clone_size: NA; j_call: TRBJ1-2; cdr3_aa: CASNQVNYGYTF; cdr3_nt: TGTGCCAGCAACCAGGTTAACTATGGCTACACCTTC
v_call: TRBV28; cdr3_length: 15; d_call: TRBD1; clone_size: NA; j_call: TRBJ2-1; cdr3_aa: CASSTRQGGYNEQFF; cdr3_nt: TGTGCCAGCAGTACTAGACAGGGGGGATATAATGAGCAGTTCTTC
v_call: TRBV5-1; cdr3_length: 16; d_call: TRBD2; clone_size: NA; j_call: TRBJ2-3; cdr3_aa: CASSLASGGRTDTQYF; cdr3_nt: TGCGCCAGCAGCTTGGCTAGCGGGGGCCGCACAGATACGCAGTATTTT
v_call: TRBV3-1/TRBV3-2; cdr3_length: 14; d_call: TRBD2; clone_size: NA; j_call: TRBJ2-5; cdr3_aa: CASSDGLAGAGQYF; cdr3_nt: TGTGCCAGCAGCGACGGACTAGCGGGGGCCGGCCAGTACTTC
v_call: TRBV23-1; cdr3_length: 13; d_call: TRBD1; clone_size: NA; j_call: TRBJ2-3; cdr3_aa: CATGENRTDTQYF; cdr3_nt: TGCGCTACAGGGGAGAACCGCACAGATACGCAGTATTTT
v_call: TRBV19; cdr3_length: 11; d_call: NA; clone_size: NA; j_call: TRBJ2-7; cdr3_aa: CASSGAYEQYF; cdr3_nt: TGTGCCAGTAGTGGGGCCTACGAGCAGTACTTC
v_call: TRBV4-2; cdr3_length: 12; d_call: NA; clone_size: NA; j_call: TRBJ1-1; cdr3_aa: CASSQDLRRAFF; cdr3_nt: TGTGCCAGCAGCCAAGATCTACGGAGGGCTTTCTTT
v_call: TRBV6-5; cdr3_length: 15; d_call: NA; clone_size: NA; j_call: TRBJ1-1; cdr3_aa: CASSSQNSAGTEAFF; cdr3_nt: TGTGCCAGCAGTTCCCAGAATTCAGCGGGAACTGAAGCTTTCTTT
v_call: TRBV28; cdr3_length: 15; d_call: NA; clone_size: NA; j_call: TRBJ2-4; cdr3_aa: CASIRTGRGKNIQYF; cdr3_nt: TGTGCCAGCATTCGGACAGGGAGGGGGAAAAACATTCAGTACTTC
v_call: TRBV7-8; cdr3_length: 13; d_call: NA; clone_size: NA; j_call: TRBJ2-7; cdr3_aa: CASSIDSSTEQYF; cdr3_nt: TGTGCCAGCAGCATTGACAGTTCCACGGAGCAGTACTTC
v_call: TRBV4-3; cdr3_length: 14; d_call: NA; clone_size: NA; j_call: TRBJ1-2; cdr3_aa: CASSQGADNYGYTF; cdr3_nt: TGCGCCAGCAGCCAAGGAGCCGATAACTATGGCTACACCTTC
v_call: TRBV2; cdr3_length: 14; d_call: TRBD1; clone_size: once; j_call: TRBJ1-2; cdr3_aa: CASMNRGSTRGYTF; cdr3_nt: TGTGCCAGCATGAACAGGGGTTCAACTCGTGGCTACACCTTC
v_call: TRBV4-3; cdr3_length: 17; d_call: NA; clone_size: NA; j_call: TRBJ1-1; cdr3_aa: CASSQDVAGNNLSEAFF; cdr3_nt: TGCGCCAGCAGCCAAGATGTAGCAGGGAATAATTTGTCTGAAGCTTTCTTT
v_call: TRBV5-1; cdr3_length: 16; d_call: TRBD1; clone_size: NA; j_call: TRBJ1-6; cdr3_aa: CASSWGTGVDNSPLHF; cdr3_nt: TGCGCCAGCAGCTGGGGGACAGGGGTGGATAATTCACCCCTCCACTTT
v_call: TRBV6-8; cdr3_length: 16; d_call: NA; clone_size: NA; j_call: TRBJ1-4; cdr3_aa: CASSYSPRTDYEKLFF; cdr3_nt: TGTGCCAGCAGTTACTCCCCCCGGACAGATTATGAAAAACTGTTTTTT
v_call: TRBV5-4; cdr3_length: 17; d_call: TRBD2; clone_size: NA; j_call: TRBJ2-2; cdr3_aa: CASSPGPGLYYTGELFF; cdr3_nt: TGTGCCAGCAGCCCGGGCCCGGGACTATACTACACCGGGGAGCTGTTTTTT
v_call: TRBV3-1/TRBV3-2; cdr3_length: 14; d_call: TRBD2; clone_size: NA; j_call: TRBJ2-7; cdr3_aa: CASSLTSGGYEQYF; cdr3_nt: TGTGCCAGCAGCCTCACTAGCGGGGGTTACGAGCAGTACTTC
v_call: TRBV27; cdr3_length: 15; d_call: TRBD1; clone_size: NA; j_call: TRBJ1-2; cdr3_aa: CASSLPGQGAQGYTF; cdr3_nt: TGTGCCAGCAGTTTACCGGGACAGGGGGCGCAGGGCTACACCTTC
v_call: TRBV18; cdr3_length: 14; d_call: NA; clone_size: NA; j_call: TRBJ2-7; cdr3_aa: CASSPPAGTYEQYF; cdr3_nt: TGTGCCAGCTCACCACCGGCAGGAACCTACGAGCAGTACTTC
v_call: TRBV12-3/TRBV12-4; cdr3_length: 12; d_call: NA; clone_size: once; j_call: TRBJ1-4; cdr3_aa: CASSLSNEKLFF; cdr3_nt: TGTGCCAGCAGTCTATCTAATGAAAAACTGTTTTTT